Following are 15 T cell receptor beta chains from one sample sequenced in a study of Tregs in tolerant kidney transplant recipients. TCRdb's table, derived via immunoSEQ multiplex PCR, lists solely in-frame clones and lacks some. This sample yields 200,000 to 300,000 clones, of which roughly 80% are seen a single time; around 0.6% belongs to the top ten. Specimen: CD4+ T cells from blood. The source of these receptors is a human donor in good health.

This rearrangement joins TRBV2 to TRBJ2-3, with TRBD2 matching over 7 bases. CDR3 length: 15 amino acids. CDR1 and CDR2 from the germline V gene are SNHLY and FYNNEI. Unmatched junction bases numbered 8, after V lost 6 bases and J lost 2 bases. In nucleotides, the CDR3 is TGTGCCAGCAGGCCCACTAGCGCATTCACAGATACGCAGTATTTT. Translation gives CASRPTSAFTDTQYF. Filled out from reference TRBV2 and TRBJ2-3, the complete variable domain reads EPEVTQTPSHQVTQMGQEVILRCVPISNHLYFYWYRQILGQKVEFLVSFYNNEISEKSEIFDDQFSVERPDGSNFTLKIRSTKLEDSAMYFCASRPTSAFTDTQYFGPGTRLTVL.

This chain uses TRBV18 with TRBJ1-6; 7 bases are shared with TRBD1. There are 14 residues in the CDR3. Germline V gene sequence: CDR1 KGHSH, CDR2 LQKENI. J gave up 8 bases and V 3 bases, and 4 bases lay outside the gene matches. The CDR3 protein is CASSPTGTDSPLHF. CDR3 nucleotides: TGTGCCAGCTCACCTACAGGGACAGATTCACCCCTCCACTTT.

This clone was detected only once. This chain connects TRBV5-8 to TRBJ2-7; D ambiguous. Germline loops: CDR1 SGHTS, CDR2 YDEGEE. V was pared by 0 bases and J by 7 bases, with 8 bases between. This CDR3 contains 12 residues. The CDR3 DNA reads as TGTGCCAGCAGCTTGGGACACGGGGAGCAGTACTTC. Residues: CASSLGHGEQYF.

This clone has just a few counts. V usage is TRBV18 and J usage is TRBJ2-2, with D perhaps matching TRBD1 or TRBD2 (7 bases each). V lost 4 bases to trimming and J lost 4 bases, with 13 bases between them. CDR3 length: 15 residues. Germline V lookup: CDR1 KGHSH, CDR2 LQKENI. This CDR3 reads CASSREGASTGELFF. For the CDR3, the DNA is TGTGCCAGCTCACGGGAGGGGGCAAGCACCGGGGAGCTGTTTTTT. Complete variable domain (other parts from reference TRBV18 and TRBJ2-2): NAGVMQNPRHLVRRRGQEARLRCSPMKGHSHVYWYRQLPEEGLKFMVYLQKENIIDESGMPKERFSAEFPKEGPSILRIQQVVRGDSAAYFCASSREGASTGELFFGEGSRLTVL.

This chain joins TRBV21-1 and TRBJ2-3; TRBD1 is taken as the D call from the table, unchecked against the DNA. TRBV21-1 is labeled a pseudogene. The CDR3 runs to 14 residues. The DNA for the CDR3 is TGTGCCAGCAGCAAGCCAGGGGGCTTAGATACGCAGTATTTT. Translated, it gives CASSKPGGLDTQYF.

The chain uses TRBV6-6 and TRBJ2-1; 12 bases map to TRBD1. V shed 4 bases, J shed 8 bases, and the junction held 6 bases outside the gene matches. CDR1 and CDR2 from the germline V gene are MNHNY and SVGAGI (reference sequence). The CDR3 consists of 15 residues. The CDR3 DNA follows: TGTGCCAGCAGTTGGCCGGGACAGGGGGCCGATGAGCAGTTCTTC. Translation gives CASSWPGQGADEQFF.

CDR3 amino acids: CASSKALDRGWGSGGYVF. The CDR3, as DNA: TGTGCCAGCAGCAAAGCGCTGGACAGGGGGTGGGGCAGCGGGGGCTATGTTTTT. The chain recombines TRBV21-1 with TRBJ2-3; TRBD1 is the table's D call, not checked against the DNA. TRBV21-1 is recorded as a pseudogene. The CDR3 runs to 18 residues.

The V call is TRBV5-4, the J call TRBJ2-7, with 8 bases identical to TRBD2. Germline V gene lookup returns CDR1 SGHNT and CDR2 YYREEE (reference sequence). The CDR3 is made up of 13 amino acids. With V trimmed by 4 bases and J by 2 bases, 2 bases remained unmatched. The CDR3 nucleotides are TGTGCCAGCAGCCGGCGGGGGGCCTACGAGCAGTACTTC. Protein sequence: CASSRRGAYEQYF.

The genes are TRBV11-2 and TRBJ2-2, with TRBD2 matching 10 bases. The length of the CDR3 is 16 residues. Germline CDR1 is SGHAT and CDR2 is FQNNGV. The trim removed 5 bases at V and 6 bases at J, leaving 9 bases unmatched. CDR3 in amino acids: CASSPRLAGEPGELFF. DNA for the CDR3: TGTGCCAGCAGCCCCCGGCTAGCGGGAGAACCCGGGGAGCTGTTTTTT.

The CDR3 region has the DNA TGTGCCAGCAGCTCATTGGTTACTGAAGCTTTCTTT. It encodes CASSSLVTEAFF. V gene TRBV5-4 combines with J gene TRBJ1-1; no clear D gene. The CDR3 consists of 12 residues. CDR1 SGHNT and CDR2 YYREEE come from the germline V gene (reference sequence). V lost 3 bases and J lost 5, with 8 bases in between.

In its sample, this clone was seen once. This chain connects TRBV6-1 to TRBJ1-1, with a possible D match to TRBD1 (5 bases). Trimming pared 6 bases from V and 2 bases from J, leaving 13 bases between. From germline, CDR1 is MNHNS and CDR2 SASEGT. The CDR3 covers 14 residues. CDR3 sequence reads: CASRDTGPNTEAFF. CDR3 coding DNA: TGTGCCAGCAGGGACACAGGACCTAACACTGAAGCTTTCTTT.

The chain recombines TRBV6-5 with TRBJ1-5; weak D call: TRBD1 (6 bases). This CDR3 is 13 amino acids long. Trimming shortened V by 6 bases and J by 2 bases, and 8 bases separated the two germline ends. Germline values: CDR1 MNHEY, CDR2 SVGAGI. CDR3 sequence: CASRGGGNQPQHF. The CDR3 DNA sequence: TGTGCCAGCAGGGGGGGCGGCAATCAGCCCCAGCATTTT.

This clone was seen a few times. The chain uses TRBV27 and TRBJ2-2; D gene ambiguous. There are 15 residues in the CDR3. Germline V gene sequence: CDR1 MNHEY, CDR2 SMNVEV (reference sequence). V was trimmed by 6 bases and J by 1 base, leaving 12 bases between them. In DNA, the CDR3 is TGTGCCAGCAGCCCGAGTCCCGAGAACACCGGGGAGCTGTTTTTT. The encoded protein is CASSPSPENTGELFF.

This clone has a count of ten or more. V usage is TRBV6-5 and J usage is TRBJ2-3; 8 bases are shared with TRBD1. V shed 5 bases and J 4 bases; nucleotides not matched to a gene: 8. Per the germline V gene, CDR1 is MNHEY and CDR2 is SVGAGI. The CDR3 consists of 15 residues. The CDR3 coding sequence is TGTGCCAGCAGTCAACGGGACAGGCAGCCAGATACGCAGTATTTT. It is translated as CASSQRDRQPDTQYF.

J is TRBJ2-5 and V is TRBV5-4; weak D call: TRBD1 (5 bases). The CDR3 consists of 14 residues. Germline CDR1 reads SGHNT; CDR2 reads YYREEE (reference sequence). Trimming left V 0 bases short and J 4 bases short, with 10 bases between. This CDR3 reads CASSLGGHGETQYF. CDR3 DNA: TGTGCCAGCAGCTTGGGCGGACACGGAGAGACCCAGTACTTC.